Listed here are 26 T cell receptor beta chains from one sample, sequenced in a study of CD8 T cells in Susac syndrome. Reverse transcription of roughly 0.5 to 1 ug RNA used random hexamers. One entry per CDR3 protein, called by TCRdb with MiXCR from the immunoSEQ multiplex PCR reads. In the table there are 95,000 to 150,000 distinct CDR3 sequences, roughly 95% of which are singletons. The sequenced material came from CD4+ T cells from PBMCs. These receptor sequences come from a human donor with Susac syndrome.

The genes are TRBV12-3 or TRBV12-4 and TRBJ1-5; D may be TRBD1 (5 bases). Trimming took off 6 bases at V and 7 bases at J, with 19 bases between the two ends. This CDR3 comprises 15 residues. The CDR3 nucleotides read TGTGCCAGCAGCCGTTCGGACGGGACCCGACAGCCCCAGCATTTT. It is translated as CASSRSDGTRQPQHF.

CDR3 sequence: CASSLDGEQYF. The CDR3 DNA is TGTGCCAGCAGTTTGGACGGGGAGCAGTACTTC. The chain recombines TRBV28 with TRBJ2-7; no firm D call. The V gene's germline CDR1 is MDHEN and CDR2 SYDVKM. Trimming left V 3 bases short and J 7 bases short, with 7 bases between. The length of the CDR3 is 11 residues.

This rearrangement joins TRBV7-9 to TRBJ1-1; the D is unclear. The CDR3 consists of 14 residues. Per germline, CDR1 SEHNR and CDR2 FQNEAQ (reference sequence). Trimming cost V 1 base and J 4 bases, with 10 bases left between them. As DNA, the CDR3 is TGTGCCAGCAGCTTAGACGGGGTCAGCACTGAAGCTTTCTTT. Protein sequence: CASSLDGVSTEAFF.

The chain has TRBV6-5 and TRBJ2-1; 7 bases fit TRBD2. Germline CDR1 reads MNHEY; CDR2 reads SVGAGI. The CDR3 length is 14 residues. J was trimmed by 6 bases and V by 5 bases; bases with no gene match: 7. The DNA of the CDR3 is TGTGCCAGCAGTCGCGGACTAGGGAGCAATGAGCAGTTCTTC. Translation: CASSRGLGSNEQFF.

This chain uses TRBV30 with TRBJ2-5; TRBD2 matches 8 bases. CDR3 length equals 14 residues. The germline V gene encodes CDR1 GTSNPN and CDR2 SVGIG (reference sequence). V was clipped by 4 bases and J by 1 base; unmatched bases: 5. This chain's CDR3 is CAWKRLAPQETQYF. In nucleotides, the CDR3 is TGTGCCTGGAAGCGACTAGCGCCCCAAGAGACCCAGTACTTC.

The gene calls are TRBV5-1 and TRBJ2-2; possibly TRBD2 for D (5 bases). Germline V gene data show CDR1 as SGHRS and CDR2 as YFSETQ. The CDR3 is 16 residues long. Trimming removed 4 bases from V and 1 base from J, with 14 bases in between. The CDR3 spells CASSRGPLENTGELFF. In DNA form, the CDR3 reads TGCGCCAGCAGCCGCGGGCCTTTAGAGAACACCGGGGAGCTGTTTTTT.

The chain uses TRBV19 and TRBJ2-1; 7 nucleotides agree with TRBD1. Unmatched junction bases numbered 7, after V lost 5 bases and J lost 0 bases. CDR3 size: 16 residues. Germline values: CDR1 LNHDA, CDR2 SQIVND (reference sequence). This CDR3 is CASSPDRQGSYNEQFF. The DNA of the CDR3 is TGTGCCAGTAGTCCCGACCGACAGGGCTCCTACAATGAGCAGTTCTTC.

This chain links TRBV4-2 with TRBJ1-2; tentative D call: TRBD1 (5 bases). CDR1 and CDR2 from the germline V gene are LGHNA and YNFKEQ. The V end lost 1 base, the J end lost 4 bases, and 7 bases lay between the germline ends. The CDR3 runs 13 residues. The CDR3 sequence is CASSQAGSYGYTF. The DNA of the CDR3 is TGTGCCAGCAGCCAAGCAGGGAGCTATGGCTACACCTTC.

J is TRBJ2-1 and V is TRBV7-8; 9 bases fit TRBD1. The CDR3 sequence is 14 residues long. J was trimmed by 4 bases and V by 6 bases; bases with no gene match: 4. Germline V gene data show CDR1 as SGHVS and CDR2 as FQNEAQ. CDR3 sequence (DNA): TGTGCCAGCAGGACCGGACAGGGGTACAATGAGCAGTTCTTC. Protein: CASRTGQGYNEQFF.

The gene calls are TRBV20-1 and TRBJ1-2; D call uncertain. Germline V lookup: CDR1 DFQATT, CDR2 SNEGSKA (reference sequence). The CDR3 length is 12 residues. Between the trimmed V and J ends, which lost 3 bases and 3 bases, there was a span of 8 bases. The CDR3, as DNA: TGCAGTGCTAGGGGCCGGGACTATGGCTACACCTTC. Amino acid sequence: CSARGRDYGYTF.

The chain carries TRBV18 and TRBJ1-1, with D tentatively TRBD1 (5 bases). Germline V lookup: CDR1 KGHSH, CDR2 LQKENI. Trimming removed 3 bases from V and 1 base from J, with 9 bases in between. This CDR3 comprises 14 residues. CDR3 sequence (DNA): TGTGCCAGCTCACCTGACAGAGCGAACACTGAAGCTTTCTTT. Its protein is CASSPDRANTEAFF.

The CDR3 sequence is CASSGVERPETQYF. CDR3 DNA sequence: TGTGCCAGCAGTGGGGTGGAGCGGCCAGAGACCCAGTACTTC. The chain couples TRBV28 to TRBJ2-5; possibly TRBD2 for D (5 bases). V shed 5 bases and J shed 4 bases, with 14 bases lying between them. Germline loops: CDR1 MDHEN, CDR2 SYDVKM. The CDR3 spans 14 residues.

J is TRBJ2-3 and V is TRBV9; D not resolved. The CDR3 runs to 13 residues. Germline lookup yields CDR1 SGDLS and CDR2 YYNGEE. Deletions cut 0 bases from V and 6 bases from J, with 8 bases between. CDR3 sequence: CASSVETRDTQYF. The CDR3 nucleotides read TGTGCCAGCAGCGTAGAAACGAGGGATACGCAGTATTTT.

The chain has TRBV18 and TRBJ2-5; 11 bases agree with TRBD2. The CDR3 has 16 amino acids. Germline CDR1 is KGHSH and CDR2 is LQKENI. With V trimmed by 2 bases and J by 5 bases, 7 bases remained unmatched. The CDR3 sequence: CASSPKLAGDWETQYF. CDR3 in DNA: TGTGCCAGCTCACCAAAACTAGCGGGAGACTGGGAGACCCAGTACTTC.

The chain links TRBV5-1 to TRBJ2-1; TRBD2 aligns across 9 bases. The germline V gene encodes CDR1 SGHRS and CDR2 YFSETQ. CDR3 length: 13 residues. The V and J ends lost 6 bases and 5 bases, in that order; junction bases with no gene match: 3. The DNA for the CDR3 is TGCGCCAGCAAGCGGGGGGTCGACAATGAGCAGTTCTTC. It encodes CASKRGVDNEQFF. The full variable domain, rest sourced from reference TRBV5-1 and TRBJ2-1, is KAGVTQTPRYLIKTRGQQVTLSCSPISGHRSVSWYQQTPGQGLQFLFEYFSETQRNKGNFPGRFSGRQFSNSRSEMNVSTLELGDSALYLCASKRGVDNEQFFGPGTRLTVL.

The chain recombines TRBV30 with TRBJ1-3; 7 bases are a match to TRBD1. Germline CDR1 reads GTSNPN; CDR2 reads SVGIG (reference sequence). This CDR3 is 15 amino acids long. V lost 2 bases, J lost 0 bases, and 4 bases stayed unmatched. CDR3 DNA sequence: TGTGCCTGGAGTTGGGACAGCCTCTCTGGAAACACCATATATTTT. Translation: CAWSWDSLSGNTIYF.

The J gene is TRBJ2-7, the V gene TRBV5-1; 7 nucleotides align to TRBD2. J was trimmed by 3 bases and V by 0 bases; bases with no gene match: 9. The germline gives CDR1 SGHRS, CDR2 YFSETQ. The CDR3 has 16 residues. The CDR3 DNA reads TGCGCCAGCAGCTTGGTCAGAGTGTCGGGGGGCTACGAGCAGTACTTC. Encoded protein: CASSLVRVSGGYEQYF. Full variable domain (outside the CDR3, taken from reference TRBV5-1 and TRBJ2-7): KAGVTQTPRYLIKTRGQQVTLSCSPISGHRSVSWYQQTPGQGLQFLFEYFSETQRNKGNFPGRFSGRQFSNSRSEMNVSTLELGDSALYLCASSLVRVSGGYEQYFGPGTRLTVT.

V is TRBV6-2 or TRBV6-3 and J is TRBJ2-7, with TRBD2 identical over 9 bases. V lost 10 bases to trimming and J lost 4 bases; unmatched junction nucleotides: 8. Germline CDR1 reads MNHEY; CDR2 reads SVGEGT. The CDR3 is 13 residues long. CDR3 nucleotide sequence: TGTGCCACCCGGGCTAGCGGGACATACGAGCAGTACTTC. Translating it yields CATRASGTYEQYF.

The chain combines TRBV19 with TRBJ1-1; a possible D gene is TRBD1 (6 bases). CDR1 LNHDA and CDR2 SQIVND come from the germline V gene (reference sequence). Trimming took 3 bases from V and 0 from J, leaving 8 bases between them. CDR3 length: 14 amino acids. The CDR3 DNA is TGTGCCAGTAGTATGGGACACATGAACACTGAAGCTTTCTTT. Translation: CASSMGHMNTEAFF.

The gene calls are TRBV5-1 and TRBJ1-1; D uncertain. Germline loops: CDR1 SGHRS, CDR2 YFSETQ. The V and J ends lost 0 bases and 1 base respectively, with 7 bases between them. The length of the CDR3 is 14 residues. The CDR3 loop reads CASSLGGGNTEAFF. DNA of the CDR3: TGCGCCAGCAGCTTGGGGGGAGGGAACACTGAAGCTTTCTTT.

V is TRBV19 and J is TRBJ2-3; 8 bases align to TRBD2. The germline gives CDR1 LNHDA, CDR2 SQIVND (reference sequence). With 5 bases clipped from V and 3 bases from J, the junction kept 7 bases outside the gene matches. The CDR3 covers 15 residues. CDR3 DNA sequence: TGTGCCAGTAGTTCCTCCGGGACTAGGACAGATACGCAGTATTTT. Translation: CASSSSGTRTDTQYF.

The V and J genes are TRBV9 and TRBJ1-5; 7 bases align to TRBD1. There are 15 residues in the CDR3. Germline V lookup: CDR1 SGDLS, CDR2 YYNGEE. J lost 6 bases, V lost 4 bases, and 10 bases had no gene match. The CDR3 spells CASSRTTGVTQPQHF. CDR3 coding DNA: TGTGCCAGCAGCAGAACCACAGGGGTGACTCAGCCCCAGCATTTT.

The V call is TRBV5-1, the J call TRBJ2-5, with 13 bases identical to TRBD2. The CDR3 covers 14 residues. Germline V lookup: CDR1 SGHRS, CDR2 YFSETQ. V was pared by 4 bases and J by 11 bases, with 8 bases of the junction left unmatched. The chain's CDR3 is CASSEPGLAGLQYF. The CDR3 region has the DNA TGCGCCAGCAGCGAGCCGGGACTAGCGGGACTACAGTACTTC.

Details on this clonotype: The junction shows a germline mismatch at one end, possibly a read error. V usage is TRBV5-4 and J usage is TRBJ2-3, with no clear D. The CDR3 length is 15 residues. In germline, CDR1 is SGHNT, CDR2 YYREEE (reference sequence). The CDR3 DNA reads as TGTGCCAGCAGCTTGGATGGGTCGAGCGCAGATACGCAGTACTTT. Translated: CASSLDGSSADTQYF.

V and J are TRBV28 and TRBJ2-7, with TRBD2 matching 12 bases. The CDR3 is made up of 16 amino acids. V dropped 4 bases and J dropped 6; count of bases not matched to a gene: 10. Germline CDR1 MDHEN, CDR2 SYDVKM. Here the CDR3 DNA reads TGTGCCAGCAGTTCTCCCACTAGCGGGAGGCCGGGCGAGCAGTACTTC. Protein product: CASSSPTSGRPGEQYF. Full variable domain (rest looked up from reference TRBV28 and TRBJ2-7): DVKVTQSSRYLVKRTGEKVFLECVQDMDHENMFWYRQDPGLGLRLIYFSYDVKMKEKGDIPEGYSVSREKKERFSLILESASTNQTSMYLCASSSPTSGRPGEQYFGPGTRLTVT.

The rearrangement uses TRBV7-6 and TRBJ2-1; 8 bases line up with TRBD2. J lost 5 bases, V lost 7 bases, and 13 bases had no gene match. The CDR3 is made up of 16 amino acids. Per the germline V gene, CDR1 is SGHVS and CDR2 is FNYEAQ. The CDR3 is CASNNLRTGGDNEQFF. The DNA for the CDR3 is TGTGCCAGCAACAATCTTAGAACGGGAGGGGACAATGAGCAGTTCTTC.